The clone carrying this T cell receptor beta chain occurred once. Its antigen is still unknown. The sample originates from a study of beta chain features in type 1 diabetes. Regarding the study as a whole: Individuals with type 1 diabetes displayed fewer insertions and more deletions at VDJ junctions. Shorter templates might be favored by PCR, equally in patients and controls. The study found that naive, central memory and Treg TCRB repertoires appeared more similar in patients than in healthy donors. Shorter TCRB CDR3s, moderately but significantly so, were found in Type 1 diabetes patients in all four CD4+ subsets.

Donors contributed one heparinised blood draw apiece, averaging around 120 mL. Every bit of the isolated RNA underwent reverse transcription, so sequencing read expressed TCRB transcripts. Data came from immunoSEQ multiplex PCR; TCRdb stores just in-frame clones and leaves some out. Of under 50,000 clones in the sample, approximately 70% were seen once. V was clipped by 2 bases and J by 9 bases; unmatched bases: 4. From germline, CDR1 is SGHRS and CDR2 YFSETQ. The CDR3 sequence is 14 residues long. This rearrangement joins TRBV5-1 to TRBJ1-6; 8 bases agree with TRBD1. The clonotype was recovered from a woman aged 18-30 years with type 1 diabetes. Sequencing used Tregs from blood. The CDR3 loop is CASSFGQGISPLHF. The CDR3 DNA reads as TGCGCCAGCAGCTTCGGACAGGGTATTTCACCCCTCCACTTT.